These T cell receptor beta chains were read from a single sample in a study of blood T cell repertoires in COVID-19. The assay was immunoSEQ multiplex PCR, and TCRdb's table has in-frame clones only and misses some. The sample includes some 77,000 clones, around four fifths seen only once; the top ten take 1.8%. Sequenced: peripheral blood. The receptors come from a woman aged 55-69 years with acute or convalescent COVID-19. CDR3s include the opening cysteine and the closing phenylalanine or tryptophan. D genes are given only for firm matches. Where a row states a size, it is once, few, many or the class of an expanded clone; other rows omit it.

>16|-|TRBD1|TRBJ2-2|TRBV19
TGTGCCAGTAGCGACCGGGACAGGGGTCGGACCGGGGAGCTGTTTTTT
CASSDRDRGRTGELFF
>15|-|-|TRBJ1-2|TRBV3-1/TRBV3-2
TGTGCCAGCAGCCAGGGTGATACAGGAGCCTATGGCTACACCTTC
CASSQGDTGAYGYTF
>15|once|-|TRBJ2-3|TRBV7-9
TGTGCCAGCAGCTTACAGGGAAAACGGACAGATACGCAGTATTTT
CASSLQGKRTDTQYF
>14|-|-|TRBJ2-7|TRBV5-1
TGCGCCAGCAGCTTGGATGCTATCCGCTACGAGCAGTACTTC
CASSLDAIRYEQYF
>13|-|-|TRBJ1-6|TRBV15
TGTGCCACCAGCAGAGTGAGGGATTCACCCCTCCACTTT
CATSRVRDSPLHF
>14|-|-|TRBJ2-7|TRBV12-5
TGTGCTAGTGGTCGTGGGCAGGGTAGTTACGAGCAGTACTTC
CASGRGQGSYEQYF
>16|-|TRBD1|TRBJ2-1|TRBV5-1
TGCGCCAGCAGGCGTACCGGGACAGGGGCCTACAATGAGCAGTTCTTC
CASRRTGTGAYNEQFF
>14|few|-|TRBJ1-5|TRBV7-8
TGTGCCAGCAGCTTAGGCTATGTGGATCAGCCCCAGCATTTT
CASSLGYVDQPQHF
>15|-|TRBD2|TRBJ2-1|TRBV7-3
TGTGCCAGCAGCGTACTAGCGGGAAGCTCTGGGGAGCAGTTCTTC
CASSVLAGSSGEQFF
>16|-|TRBD2|TRBJ2-5|TRBV6-5
TGTGCCAGCAGTTACCCGCAAGCGGGAGAGCAAGAGACCCAGTACTTC
CASSYPQAGEQETQYF
>16|-|TRBD1|TRBJ1-4|TRBV19
TGTGCCAGTAGGGGACAGGGAGCAATGAGTGCTGAAAAACTGTTTTTT
CASRGQGAMSAEKLFF
>14|-|TRBD1|TRBJ1-2|TRBV19
TGTGCCAGTAGGCGACAGGGAGATGTGGATGGCTACACCTTC
CASRRQGDVDGYTF
>16|-|TRBD2|TRBJ2-5|TRBV4-2
TGTGCCAGCAGCCAAGATGCGAGCGGGGGGAGGCAGACCCAGTACTTC
CASSQDASGGRQTQYF
>17|once|TRBD1|TRBJ1-1|TRBV24-1
TGTGCCACCAGTGATTCTCAGGGGGCGAATCGGAACACTGAAGCTTTCTTT
CATSDSQGANRNTEAFF
>10|once|-|TRBJ1-2|TRBV20-1
TGCAGTGCTAGGTCGTATGGCTACACCTTC
CSARSYGYTF
>16|-|-|TRBJ1-4|TRBV25-1
TGTGCCAGCAGTGAGTCGGGCAGGGTAACTAATGAAAAACTGTTTTTT
CASSESGRVTNEKLFF
>13|-|-|TRBJ2-2|TRBV2
TGTGCCAGCAGTGAAGGGGGGGCCGGGGAGCTGTTTTTT
CASSEGGAGELFF
>15|-|-|TRBJ2-2|TRBV4-2
TGTGCCAGCAGCCAAGGTATAGCGAACACCGGGGAGCTGTTTTTT
CASSQGIANTGELFF
>16|once|-|TRBJ2-3|TRBV7-6
TGTGCCAGCAGCTTAGATCACCGGGACATCACAGATACGCAGTATTTT
CASSLDHRDITDTQYF
>15|once|TRBD2|TRBJ2-2|TRBV3-1/TRBV3-2
TGTGCCAGCAGCCAAGGAAGCGGGGGGGCCGGGGAGCTGTTTTTT
CASSQGSGGAGELFF
>14|-|TRBD1|TRBJ1-2|TRBV5-6
TGTGCCAGCAGCTTAGAAGGGGGCTATTATGGCTACACCTTC
CASSLEGGYYGYTF
>15|-|-|TRBJ1-1|TRBV11-2
TGTGCCAGCAGCGCCCGGGCTGGGGGCAACACTGAAGCTTTCTTT
CASSARAGGNTEAFF
>13|-|TRBD2|TRBJ2-5|TRBV2
TGTGCCAGCCAGCGGGAGGTACAAGAGACCCAGTACTTC
CASQREVQETQYF
>18|-|-|TRBJ2-7|TRBV7-9
TGTGCCAGCAGCTTAGCCGGTGGGTTAGCGGCCCATCTACTCGAGCAGTACTTC
CASSLAGGLAAHLLEQYF
>14|-|-|TRBJ2-7|TRBV14
TGTGCCAGCAGCCAAGGTAGGGGAATCTACGAGCAGTACTTC
CASSQGRGIYEQYF
>16|-|TRBD1|TRBJ1-3|TRBV2
TGTGCCAGCAGTGAATGGGACAGGAGGGTAGGAAACACCATATATTTT
CASSEWDRRVGNTIYF
>13|-|TRBD1|TRBJ1-1|TRBV10-1
TGCGCCAGCAGTGACAGGGGGGCAACTGAAGCTTTCTTT
CASSDRGATEAFF
>15|once|TRBD1|TRBJ1-1|TRBV18
TGTGCCAGCTCACTTGGACAGGGCCTGAACACTGAAGCTTTCTTT
CASSLGQGLNTEAFF
>13|-|-|TRBJ1-1|TRBV6-5
TGTGCCAGCGCCGGGACAACAGGAACTGAAGCTTTCTTT
CASAGTTGTEAFF
>14|few|TRBD1|TRBJ1-2|TRBV3-1/TRBV3-2
TGTGCCAGCAGCCAAGGGACAGGGAACTATGGCTACACCTTC
CASSQGTGNYGYTF
>14|-|-|TRBJ1-1|TRBV5-1
TGCGCCAGCAGCTCACAGGGAGAGGTGGCTGAAGCTTTCTTT
CASSSQGEVAEAFF
>15|-|TRBD1|TRBJ1-4|TRBV25-1
TGTGCCAGCAGTAGACACAGGGGAGAGGTTGAAAAACTGTTTTTT
CASSRHRGEVEKLFF
>13|-|TRBD1|TRBJ1-5|TRBV29-1
TGCAGCGTTGGGACAGGGTGGGATCAGCCCCAGCATTTT
CSVGTGWDQPQHF
>17|-|TRBD2|TRBJ2-4|TRBV18
TGTGCCAGCTCACCGCCTAGCGGGGTCTTTGGCAAAAACATTCAGTACTTC
CASSPPSGVFGKNIQYF
>14|-|-|TRBJ1-5|TRBV27
TGTGCCAGCAGTTTAGACAGAAAATATCAGCCCCAGCATTTT
CASSLDRKYQPQHF
>16|-|-|TRBJ2-2|TRBV5-1
TGCGCCAGCAGCTCAAACGGGAGAGGGAACACCGGGGAGCTGTTTTTT
CASSSNGRGNTGELFF
>15|-|TRBD1|TRBJ1-2|TRBV4-1
TGCGCCAGCAGCCAAGGGACAGGGATTAACTATGGCTACACCTTC
CASSQGTGINYGYTF
>13|-|-|TRBJ1-2|TRBV7-2
TGTGCCAGCAGCTATAGGGGCGCGGATGGCTACACCTTC
CASSYRGADGYTF
>14|-|-|TRBJ1-2|TRBV5-8
TGTGCCAGCAGCCCAGGACAGCCCATCTATGGCTACACCTTC
CASSPGQPIYGYTF
>15|few|TRBD1|TRBJ2-2|TRBV19
TGTGCCAGTAGTTTCTCAGGGGGCAACACCGGGGAGCTGTTTTTT
CASSFSGGNTGELFF
>13|-|-|TRBJ1-2|TRBV2
TGTGCCAGCAGTGAATCGGGGAACTATGGCTACACCTTC
CASSESGNYGYTF
>14|-|TRBD1|TRBJ1-2|TRBV5-4
TGTGCCAGCAGCCCCCGGGACAGGGGCTATGGCTACACCTTC
CASSPRDRGYGYTF
>15|-|-|TRBJ2-7|TRBV9
TGTGCCAGCAGCTTAGGGGTCCAGGGACTTGACGAGCAGTACTTC
CASSLGVQGLDEQYF
>15|-|-|TRBJ1-6|TRBV6-5
TGTGCCAGCTCGCACGGGAGAAATATTAATTCACCCCTCCACTTT
CASSHGRNINSPLHF
>16|-|TRBD2|TRBJ2-1|TRBV10-1
TGCGCCAGCAGTGTTGGGGGACTAGCGGGTTACAATGAGCAGTTCTTC
CASSVGGLAGYNEQFF
>15|-|TRBD1|TRBJ2-7|TRBV19
TGTGCCAGTAGTATCAAGCAGTGGGACAGCTACGAGCAGTACTTC
CASSIKQWDSYEQYF